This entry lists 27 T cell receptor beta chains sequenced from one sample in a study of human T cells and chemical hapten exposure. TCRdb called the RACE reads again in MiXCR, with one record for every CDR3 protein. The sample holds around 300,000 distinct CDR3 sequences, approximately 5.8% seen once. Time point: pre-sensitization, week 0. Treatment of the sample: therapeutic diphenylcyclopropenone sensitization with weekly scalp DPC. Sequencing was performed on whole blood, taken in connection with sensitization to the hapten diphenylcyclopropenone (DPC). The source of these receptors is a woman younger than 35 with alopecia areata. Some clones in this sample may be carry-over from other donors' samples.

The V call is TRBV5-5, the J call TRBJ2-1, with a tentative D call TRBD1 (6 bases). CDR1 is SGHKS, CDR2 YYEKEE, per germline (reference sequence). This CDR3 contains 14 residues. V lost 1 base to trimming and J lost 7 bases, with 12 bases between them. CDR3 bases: TGTGCCAGCAGCTTGAGCAGGGGAATGAATGAGCAGTTCTTC. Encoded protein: CASSLSRGMNEQFF.

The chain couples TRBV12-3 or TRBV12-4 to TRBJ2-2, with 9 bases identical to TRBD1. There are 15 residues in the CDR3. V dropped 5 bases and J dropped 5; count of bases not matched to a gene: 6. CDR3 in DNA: TGTGCCAGCAGTCCAACAGGGGGCGAGACCGGGGAGCTGTTTTTT. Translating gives CASSPTGGETGELFF.

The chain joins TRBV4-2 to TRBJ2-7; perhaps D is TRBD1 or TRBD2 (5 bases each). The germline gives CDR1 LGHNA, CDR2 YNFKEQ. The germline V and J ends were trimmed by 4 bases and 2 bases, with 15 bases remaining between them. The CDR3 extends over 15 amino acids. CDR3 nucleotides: TGTGCCAGCAGCCCATCTCCCGGGGCTGCCTACGAGCAGTACTTC. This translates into CASSPSPGAAYEQYF.

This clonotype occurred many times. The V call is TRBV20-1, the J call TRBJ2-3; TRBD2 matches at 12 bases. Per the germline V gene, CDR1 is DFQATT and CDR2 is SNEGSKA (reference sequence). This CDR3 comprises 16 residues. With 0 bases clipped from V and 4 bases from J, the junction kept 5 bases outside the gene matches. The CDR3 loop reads CSARDQLAGGSDTQYF. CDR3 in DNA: TGCAGTGCTAGAGATCAACTAGCGGGGGGCTCAGATACGCAGTATTTT.

This CDR3 is CASSQDWDRENGELFF. For the CDR3, the DNA is TGTGCCAGCAGCCAAGATTGGGACAGGGAAAACGGGGAGCTGTTTTTT. The rearrangement links TRBV3-1 to TRBJ2-2; 9 bases are a match to TRBD1. This CDR3 spans 16 amino acids. Germline-derived CDR1 and CDR2 are LGHDT and YNNKEL (reference sequence). V lost 0 bases to trimming and J lost 7 bases; unmatched junction nucleotides: 6.

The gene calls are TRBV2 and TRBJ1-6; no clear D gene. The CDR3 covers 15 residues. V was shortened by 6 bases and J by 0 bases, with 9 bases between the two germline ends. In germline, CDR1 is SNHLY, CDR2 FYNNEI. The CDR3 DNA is TGTGCCAGCAGGGGAGCGTTCTCCTATAATTCACCCCTCCACTTT. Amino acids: CASRGAFSYNSPLHF.

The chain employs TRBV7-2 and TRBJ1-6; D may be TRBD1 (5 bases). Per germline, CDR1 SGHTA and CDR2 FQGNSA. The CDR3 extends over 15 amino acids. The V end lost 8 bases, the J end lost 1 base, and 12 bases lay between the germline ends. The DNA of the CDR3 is TGTGCCAGCGCGGTTGGGGGATCCTATAATTCACCCCTCCACTTT. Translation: CASAVGGSYNSPLHF. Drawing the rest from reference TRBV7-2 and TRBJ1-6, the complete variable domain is GAGVSQSPSNKVTEKGKDVELRCDPISGHTALYWYRQSLGQGLEFLIYFQGNSAPDKSGLPSDRFSAERTGGSVSTLTIQRTQQEDSAVYLCASAVGGSYNSPLHFGNGTRLTVT.

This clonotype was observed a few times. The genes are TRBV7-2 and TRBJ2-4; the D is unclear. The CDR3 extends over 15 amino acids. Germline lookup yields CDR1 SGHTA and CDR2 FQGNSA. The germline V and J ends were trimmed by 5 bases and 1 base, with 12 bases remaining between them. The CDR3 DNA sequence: TGTGCCAGCAGCCCCCTGGGCCGGGCCAAAAACATTCAGTACTTC. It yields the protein CASSPLGRAKNIQYF.

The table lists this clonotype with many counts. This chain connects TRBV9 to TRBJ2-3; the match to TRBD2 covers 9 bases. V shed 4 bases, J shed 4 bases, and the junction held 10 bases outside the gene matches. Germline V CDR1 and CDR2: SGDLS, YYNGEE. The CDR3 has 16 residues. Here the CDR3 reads CASSPDSGGGPDTQYF. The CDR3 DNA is TGTGCCAGCAGCCCCGATAGCGGGGGAGGGCCAGATACGCAGTATTTT.

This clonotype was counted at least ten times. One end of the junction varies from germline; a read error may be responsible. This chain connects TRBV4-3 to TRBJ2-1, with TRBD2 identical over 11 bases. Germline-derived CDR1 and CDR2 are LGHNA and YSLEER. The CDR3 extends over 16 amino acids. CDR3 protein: CASSQEASGGYTEQFF. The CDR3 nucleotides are TGCGCCAGCAGCCAAGAAGCTAGCGGGGGGTACACTGAGCAGTTCTTC.

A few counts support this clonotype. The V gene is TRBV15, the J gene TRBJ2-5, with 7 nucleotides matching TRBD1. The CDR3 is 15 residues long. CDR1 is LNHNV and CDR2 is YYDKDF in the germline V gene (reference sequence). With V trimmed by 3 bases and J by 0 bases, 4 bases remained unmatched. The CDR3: CATSSPTGYQETQYF. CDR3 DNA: TGTGCCACCAGCAGTCCGACAGGGTACCAAGAGACCCAGTACTTC.

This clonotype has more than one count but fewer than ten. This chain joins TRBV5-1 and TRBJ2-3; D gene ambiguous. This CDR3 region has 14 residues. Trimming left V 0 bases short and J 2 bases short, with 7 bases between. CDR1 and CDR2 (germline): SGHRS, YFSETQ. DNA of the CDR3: TGCGCCAGCAGCTTGGACGGGCACACAGATACGCAGTATTTT. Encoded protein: CASSLDGHTDTQYF.

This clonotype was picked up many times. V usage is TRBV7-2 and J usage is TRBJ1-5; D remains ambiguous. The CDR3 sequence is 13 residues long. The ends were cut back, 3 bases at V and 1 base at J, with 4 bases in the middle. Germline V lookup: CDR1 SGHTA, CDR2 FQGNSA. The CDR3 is CASSLISNQPQHF. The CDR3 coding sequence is TGTGCCAGCAGCTTGATAAGCAATCAGCCCCAGCATTTT.

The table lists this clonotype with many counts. Here the CDR3 DNA reads TGTGCCAGCAGCTTATATTCTGGAAACACCATATATTTT. Amino acids: CASSLYSGNTIYF. The chain joins TRBV6-5 to TRBJ1-3; D is unresolved. The CDR3 runs 13 residues. The germline V gene encodes CDR1 MNHEY and CDR2 SVGAGI. Trimming took off 6 bases at V and 1 base at J, with 7 bases between the two ends.

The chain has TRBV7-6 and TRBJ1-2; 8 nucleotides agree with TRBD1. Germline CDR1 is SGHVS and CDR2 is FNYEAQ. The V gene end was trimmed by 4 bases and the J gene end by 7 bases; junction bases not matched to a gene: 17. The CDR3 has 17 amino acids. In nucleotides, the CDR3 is TGTGCCAGCAGCTCCCTTTTGCCAGGGGGCGCCCTAGGTGGCTACACCTTC. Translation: CASSSLLPGGALGGYTF.

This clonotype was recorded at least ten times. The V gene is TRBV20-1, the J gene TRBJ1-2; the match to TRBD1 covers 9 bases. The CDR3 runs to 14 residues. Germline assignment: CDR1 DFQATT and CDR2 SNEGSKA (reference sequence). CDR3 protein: CSGFRTGEYGGYTF. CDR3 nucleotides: TGCAGCGGGTTCCGGACAGGGGAGTATGGTGGCTACACCTTC.

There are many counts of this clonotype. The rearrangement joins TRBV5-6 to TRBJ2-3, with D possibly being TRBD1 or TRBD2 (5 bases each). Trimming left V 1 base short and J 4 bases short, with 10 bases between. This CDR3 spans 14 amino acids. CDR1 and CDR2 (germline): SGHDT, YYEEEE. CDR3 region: CASSLRGAADTQYF. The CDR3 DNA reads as TGTGCCAGCAGCTTGCGAGGGGCAGCAGATACGCAGTATTTT.

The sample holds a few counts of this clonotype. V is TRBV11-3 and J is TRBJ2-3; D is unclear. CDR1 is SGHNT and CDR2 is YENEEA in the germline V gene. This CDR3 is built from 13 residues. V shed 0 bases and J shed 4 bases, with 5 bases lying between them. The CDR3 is CASSLDTPDTQYF. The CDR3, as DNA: TGTGCCAGCAGCTTAGATACGCCAGATACGCAGTATTTT. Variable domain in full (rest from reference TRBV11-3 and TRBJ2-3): EAGVVQSPRYKIIEKKQPVAFWCNPISGHNTLYWYLQNLGQGPELLIRYENEEAVDDSQLPKDRFSAERLKGVDSTLKIQPAELGDSAVYLCASSLDTPDTQYFGPGTRLTVL.

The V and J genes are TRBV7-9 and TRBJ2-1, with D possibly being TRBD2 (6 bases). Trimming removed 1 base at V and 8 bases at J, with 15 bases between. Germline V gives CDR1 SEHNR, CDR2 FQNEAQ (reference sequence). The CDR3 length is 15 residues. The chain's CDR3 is CASSLGLEVGDEQFF. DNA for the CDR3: TGTGCCAGCAGCTTAGGACTAGAGGTTGGAGATGAGCAGTTCTTC.

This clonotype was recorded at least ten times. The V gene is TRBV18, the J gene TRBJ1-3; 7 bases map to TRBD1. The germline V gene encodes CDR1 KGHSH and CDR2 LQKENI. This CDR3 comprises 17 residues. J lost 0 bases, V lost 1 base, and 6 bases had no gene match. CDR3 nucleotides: TGTGCCAGCTCACCACTCGACAGGGTAGGCTCTGGAAACACCATATATTTT. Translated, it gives CASSPLDRVGSGNTIYF.

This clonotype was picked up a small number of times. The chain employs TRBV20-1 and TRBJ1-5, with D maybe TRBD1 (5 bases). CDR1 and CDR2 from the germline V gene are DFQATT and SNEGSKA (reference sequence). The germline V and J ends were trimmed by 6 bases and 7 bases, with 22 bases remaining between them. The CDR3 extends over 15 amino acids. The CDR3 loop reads CSASRGGLEVQPQHF. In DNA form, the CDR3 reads TGCAGTGCCTCGAGGGGAGGTTTGGAAGTGCAGCCCCAGCATTTT.

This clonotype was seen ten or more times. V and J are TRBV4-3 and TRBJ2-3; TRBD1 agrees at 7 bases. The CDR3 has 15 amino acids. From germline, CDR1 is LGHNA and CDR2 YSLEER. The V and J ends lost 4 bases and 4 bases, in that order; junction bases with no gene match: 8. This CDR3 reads CASSPRQGVSDTQYF. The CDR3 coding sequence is TGCGCCAGCAGCCCCCGACAGGGCGTTTCAGATACGCAGTATTTT.

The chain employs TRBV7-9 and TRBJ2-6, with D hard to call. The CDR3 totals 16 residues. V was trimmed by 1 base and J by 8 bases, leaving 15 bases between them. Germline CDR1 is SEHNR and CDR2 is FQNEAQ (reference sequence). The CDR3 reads CASSLVGSLGTNVLTF. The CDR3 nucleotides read TGTGCCAGCAGCTTAGTTGGGTCTCTGGGGACCAACGTCCTGACTTTC.

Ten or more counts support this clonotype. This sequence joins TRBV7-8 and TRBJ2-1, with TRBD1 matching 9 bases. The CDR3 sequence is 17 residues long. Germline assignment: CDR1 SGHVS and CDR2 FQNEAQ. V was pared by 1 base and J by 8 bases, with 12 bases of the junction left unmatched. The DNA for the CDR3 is TGTGCCAGCAGCTTAGTTACCGGGACAGGGTATTCCGATGAGCAGTTCTTC. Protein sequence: CASSLVTGTGYSDEQFF.

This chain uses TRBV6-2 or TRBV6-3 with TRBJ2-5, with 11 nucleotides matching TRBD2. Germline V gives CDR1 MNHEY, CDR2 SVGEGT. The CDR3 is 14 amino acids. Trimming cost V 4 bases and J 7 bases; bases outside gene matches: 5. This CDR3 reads CASSSGGLAGTQYF. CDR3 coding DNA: TGTGCCAGCAGTTCCGGCGGACTAGCGGGGACCCAGTACTTC.

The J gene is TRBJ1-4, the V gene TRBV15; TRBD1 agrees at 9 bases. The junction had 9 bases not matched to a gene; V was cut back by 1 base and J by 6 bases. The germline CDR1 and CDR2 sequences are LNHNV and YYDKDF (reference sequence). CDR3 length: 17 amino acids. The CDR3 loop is CATSRVSRGQGYEKLFF. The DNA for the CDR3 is TGTGCCACCAGCAGAGTATCCCGGGGACAGGGATATGAAAAACTGTTTTTT. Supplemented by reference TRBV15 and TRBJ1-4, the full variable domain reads DAMVIQNPRYQVTQFGKPVTLSCSQTLNHNVMYWYQQKSSQAPKLLFHYYDKDFNNEADTPDNFQSRRPNTSFCFLDIRSPGLGDTAMYLCATSRVSRGQGYEKLFFGSGTQLSVL.

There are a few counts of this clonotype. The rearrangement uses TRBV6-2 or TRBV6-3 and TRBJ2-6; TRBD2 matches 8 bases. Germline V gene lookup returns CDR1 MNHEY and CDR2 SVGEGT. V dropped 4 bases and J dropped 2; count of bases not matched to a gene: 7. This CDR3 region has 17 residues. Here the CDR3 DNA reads TGTGCCAGCAGTTGGTCCGGGACTAGTGCTGGGGCCAACGTCCTGACTTTC. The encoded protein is CASSWSGTSAGANVLTF.